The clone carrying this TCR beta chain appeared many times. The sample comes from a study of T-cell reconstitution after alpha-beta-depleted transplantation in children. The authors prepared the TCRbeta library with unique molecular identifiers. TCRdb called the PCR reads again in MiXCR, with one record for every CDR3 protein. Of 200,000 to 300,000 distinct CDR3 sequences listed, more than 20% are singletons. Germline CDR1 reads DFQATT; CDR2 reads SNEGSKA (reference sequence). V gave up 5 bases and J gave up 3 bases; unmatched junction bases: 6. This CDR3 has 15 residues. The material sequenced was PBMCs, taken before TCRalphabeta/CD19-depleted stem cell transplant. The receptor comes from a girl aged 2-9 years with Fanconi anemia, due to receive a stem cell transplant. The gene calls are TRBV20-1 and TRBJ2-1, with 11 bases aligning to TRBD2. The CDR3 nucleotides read TGCAGTGCTCTGACTAGCGGGGATGGCTACAATGAGCAGTTCTTC. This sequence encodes CSALTSGDGYNEQFF.